This T cell receptor (beta chain) was captured in a study of blood T cell repertoires in COVID-19. Study-level background: Whether acute or convalescent, the COVID-19 samples came from the United States, Italy and Spain.

Participants spanned ages roughly 18 to 95 years and resided in 24 US areas. Cohorts were assigned according to the clinical history that participants reported. Methods used by the authors: Researchers report that nucleated cell counts were estimated from reference gene primer amplification. TCRdb keeps only in-frame clones here, not all; method: immunoSEQ multiplex PCR. The DNA gave D and trimming, while V, J and clone size come from that table. Seen here are approximately 260,000 clones, roughly 81% observed once, and the top ten hold less than 8.5%. This CDR3 contains 16 residues. Trimming took off 0 bases at V and 0 bases at J, with 9 bases between the two ends. Germline V gives CDR1 SGHDN, CDR2 FVKESK.

The TCR originated in a woman aged 45-60 years who had been exposed to COVID-19. Sample: PBMCs or T cells enriched from blood (not recorded which). This sequence joins TRBV14 and TRBJ1-3; the D gene is possibly TRBD1 (6 bases). The CDR3: CASSQDLGHSGNTIYF. The DNA for the CDR3 is TGTGCCAGCAGCCAAGATCTGGGACACTCTGGAAACACCATATATTTT.